The 12 T cell receptor beta chains given below trace back to one sample, sequenced in a study of blood T cell repertoires in COVID-19. The data were produced by immunoSEQ multiplex PCR, yet TCRdb's version contains in-frame clones alone and is incomplete. The sample contains 250,000 to 300,000 clones, roughly 86% of which appear only once. The sample comprised PBMCs or T cells enriched from blood (not recorded which). These receptors were obtained from a woman in her twenties or thirties who had recovered from COVID-19.

The chain is built from TRBV9 and TRBJ1-2, with D tentatively TRBD1 (6 bases). The CDR3 runs 16 residues. Germline CDR1 and CDR2: SGDLS and YYNGEE. V shed 0 bases and J shed 4 bases, with 16 bases lying between them. The CDR3 nucleotides read TGTGCCAGCAGCGTAGCTACGGGGGGCGCGCTCTATGGCTACACCTTC. This translates into CASSVATGGALYGYTF.

V gene TRBV9 combines with J gene TRBJ1-1; D may be TRBD1 (5 bases). V lost 3 bases and J 7 bases, leaving 22 bases between the germline ends. In germline, CDR1 is SGDLS, CDR2 YYNGEE. CDR3 size: 16 residues. This CDR3 reads CASSEGPGGVVLEAFF. The CDR3 DNA reads TGTGCCAGCAGCGAGGGCCCCGGGGGGGTTGTTCTTGAAGCTTTCTTT.

The CDR3 nucleotides read TGTTCCCTCTCTCCCGGCGGGGGGTACAATGAGCAGTTCTTC. Translated, it gives CSLSPGGGYNEQFF. This rearrangement joins TRBV30 to TRBJ2-1, with 8 bases that match TRBD2. Germline V lookup: CDR1 GTSNPN, CDR2 SVGIG (reference sequence). The length of the CDR3 is 14 residues.

The CDR3 spells CASSVDGGAGAEAFF. CDR3 bases: TGTGCCAGCAGCGTAGATGGGGGGGCAGGTGCTGAAGCTTTCTTT. This sequence joins TRBV9 and TRBJ1-1, with D possibly TRBD1 on 6 matching bases. V lost 0 bases and J 6 bases, leaving 15 bases between the germline ends. Germline-derived CDR1 and CDR2 are SGDLS and YYNGEE. The CDR3 consists of 15 residues.

In DNA, the CDR3 is TGTGCCTGGAGTACCATTATACATTCTCGGCAGTTCTTC. Its translation: CAWSTIIHSRQFF. This chain links TRBV30 with TRBJ2-1; D not resolved. V lost 2 bases and J lost 12, with 17 bases in between. The length of the CDR3 is 13 residues. Germline-derived CDR1 and CDR2 are GTSNPN and SVGIG (reference sequence). Full variable domain (missing parts from reference TRBV30 and TRBJ2-1): SQTIHQWPATLVQPVGSPLSLECTVEGTSNPNLYWYRQAAGRGLQLLFYSVGIGQISSEVPQNLSASRPQDRQFILSSKKLLLSDSGFYLCAWSTIIHSRQFFGPGTRLTVL.

This clone came up a few times. The rearrangement joins TRBV2 to TRBJ2-7; 7 nucleotides agree with TRBD1. V lost 4 bases and J lost 4; bases outside the gene matches: 16. The CDR3 has 17 amino acids. CDR1 is SNHLY, CDR2 FYNNEI, per germline. The CDR3 DNA sequence: TGTGCCAGCAGTGCCCCCGATTGGGACAGTAACTCTTACGAGCAGTACTTC. Translated: CASSAPDWDSNSYEQYF.

This clone was recorded only once. The CDR3 nucleotides are TGTGCCAGCGGGGGGGCCGGGGAGCTGTTTTTT. Protein product: CASGGAGELFF. This chain links TRBV6-5 with TRBJ2-2; 7 nucleotides align to TRBD2. From germline, CDR1 is MNHEY and CDR2 SVGAGI. The CDR3 is 11 residues long. J lost 6 bases, V lost 8 bases, and 0 bases had no gene match.

V gene TRBV21-1 combines with J gene TRBJ1-2; the DNA was not used to check the table's D call, TRBD1. TRBV21-1 is a known pseudogene. The CDR3 is made up of 14 amino acids. CDR3 DNA: TGTGCCAGCAGCAAAGCGGGACAGAACTATGGCTACACCTTC. It encodes CASSKAGQNYGYTF.

The V and J genes are TRBV4-3 and TRBJ1-1; maybe TRBD1 (6 bases). V lost 4 bases and J lost 4, with 13 bases in between. CDR1 is LGHNA, CDR2 YSLEER, per germline. The CDR3 runs to 14 residues. CDR3 sequence: CASSPGTGSTEAFF. The CDR3 coding sequence is TGCGCCAGCAGCCCGGGAACAGGGTCCACTGAAGCTTTCTTT.

This clone was counted once. The J gene is TRBJ2-1, the V gene TRBV24-1; 8 positions match TRBD2. Trimming removed 3 bases from V and 9 bases from J; junction bases left unmatched: 6. Germline values: CDR1 KGHDR, CDR2 SFDVKD. This CDR3 is built from 14 residues. Here the CDR3 reads CATSDRTSRPEQFF. DNA of the CDR3: TGTGCCACCAGTGATCGGACTAGCCGTCCTGAGCAGTTCTTC.

The CDR3 DNA follows: TGTGCCAGCAGTCCAGGGACACCGACCTACCCCCTCCACTTT. Amino acids: CASSPGTPTYPLHF. The chain combines TRBV28 with TRBJ1-6; D is perhaps TRBD1 (6 bases). The germline CDR1 and CDR2 sequences are MDHEN and SYDVKM. V shed 5 bases and J shed 13 bases, with 18 bases lying between them. The CDR3 spans 14 residues.

This chain's CDR3 is CASSPDIRGYTF. CDR3 in DNA: TGTGCCAGCAGTCCGGACATACGCGGCTACACCTTC. The genes are TRBV6-5 and TRBJ1-2; the D gene is possibly TRBD1 (5 bases). Looked up from germline, CDR1 is MNHEY and CDR2 is SVGAGI. V dropped 5 bases and J dropped 8 bases, with 12 bases sitting between them. The CDR3 totals 12 residues.